These T cell receptor beta chains were read from a single sample in a study of neurological immune-mediated disorders. TCRdb reprocessed the 5' RACE reads with MiXCR, giving one entry per CDR3 protein. The sample carries roughly 60,000 distinct CDR3 sequences, 4.5% to 5.5% recorded once. The source material was PBMCs. The source of these receptors is a woman in her 50s with multiple sclerosis. Each CDR3 is given with its conserved first and last residue. Each record gives: J gene, CDR3 length, clone size, V gene, D gene, CDR3 DNA, CDR3 protein. The D gene is left open where the match is weak. Only part of the rows carry a size: once, few, many, or a class if the clone is expanded.

>TRBJ1-6|14|many|TRBV27|TRBD1
TGTGCCAGCAGTTGGGACAGGGAGAATTCACCCCTCCACTTT
CASSWDRENSPLHF
>TRBJ2-3|14|many|TRBV5-1|-
TGTGCCAGCAGCCTAGGGGGGCCCACAGATACGCAGTATTTT
CASSLGGPTDTQYF
>TRBJ2-2|17|many|TRBV9|-
TGTGCCAGCAGCTCGAAGCTACAGGGTATGAACACCGGGGAGCTGTTTTTT
CASSSKLQGMNTGELFF
>TRBJ2-3|17|many|TRBV7-9|TRBD2
TGTGCCAGCAGCTTAAATCTAGGACTAGTGAACCCAGATACGCAGTATTTT
CASSLNLGLVNPDTQYF
>TRBJ2-3|15|many|TRBV7-2|-
TGTGCCAGCAGCTCGACGCTTACTAGCACAGATACGCAGTATTTT
CASSSTLTSTDTQYF
>TRBJ2-2|20|many|TRBV5-1|-
TGCGCCAGCAGCTCGAACGAGGGGGGACGACAAAAATGGTTCACCGGGGAGCTGTTTTTT
CASSSNEGGRQKWFTGELFF
>TRBJ1-5|15|many|TRBV5-1|TRBD1
TGCGCCAGCAGCATGGGGACAGGGAACAATCAGCCCCAGCATTTT
CASSMGTGNNQPQHF
>TRBJ1-6|16|many|TRBV7-6|TRBD1
TGTGCCAGCAGCTTAACCCGGGACAGGGGCCGATCACCCCTCCACTTT
CASSLTRDRGRSPLHF
>TRBJ2-5|11|many|TRBV20-1|-
TGCAGTTATTGGCATCAAGAGACCCAGTACTTC
CSYWHQETQYF
>TRBJ1-4|22|-|TRBV5-1|-
TGCGCCAGCAGCCTCTACCCTTATCGTGACAGTCGGGCTTCTGCAACTAATGAAAAACTGTTTTTT
CASSLYPYRDSRASATNEKLFF
>TRBJ1-1|15|many|TRBV7-2|-
TGTGCCAGCAGCTTAGATGCGGGTCGGGGTAGGGAAGCTTTCTTT
CASSLDAGRGREAFF
>TRBJ2-2|15|many|TRBV12-3/TRBV12-4|-
TGTGCCAGCCGGCCAGGAACCCCGAACACCGGGGAGCTGTTTTTT
CASRPGTPNTGELFF
>TRBJ2-5|18|many|TRBV6-1|-
TGTGCCAGCAGTGAACGCCCCCAAGTTCTGGGGGCGTGGGAGACCCAGTACTTC
CASSERPQVLGAWETQYF
>TRBJ1-1|15|-|TRBV18|TRBD1
TGTGCCAGCTCGCCAACGACAGGGGGTGACACTGAAGCTTTCTTT
CASSPTTGGDTEAFF
>TRBJ2-5|12|many|TRBV20-1|-
TGCAGTGCTAGAAGGGGTAGCCAGACCCAGTACTTC
CSARRGSQTQYF
>TRBJ2-3|14|many|TRBV10-3|-
TGTGCCATCAGTGAGTCGGCGAGCACAGATACGCAGTATTTT
CAISESASTDTQYF
>TRBJ1-2|13|few|TRBV12-3/TRBV12-4|-
TGTGCCAGCAGCCGGGAAAGAGGCTATGGCTACACCTTC
CASSRERGYGYTF
>TRBJ1-6|16|-|TRBV7-8|-
TGTGCCAGCAGCCCGAGGGTCAGCTCCTATAATTCACCCCTCAACTTT
CASSPRVSSYNSPLNF
>TRBJ2-5|14|many|TRBV5-1|-
TGCGCCAGCAGCTTGGCCGGCAGAGAAGAGACCCAGTACTTC
CASSLAGREETQYF
>TRBJ1-5|14|few|TRBV18|TRBD1
TGTGCCAGCTCAAAACAGGGGGGCGTTCAGCCCCAGCATTTT
CASSKQGGVQPQHF
>TRBJ2-5|16|many|TRBV20-1|-
TGCAGTGCTAGAGATTTTAGGAGGGATGGCCAAGAGACCCAGTACTTC
CSARDFRRDGQETQYF
>TRBJ1-1|14|many|TRBV5-1|TRBD1
TGCGCCAGCAGCTTCAGAGACAGGGGGACTGAAGCTTTCTTT
CASSFRDRGTEAFF
>TRBJ2-5|15|many|TRBV5-1|TRBD2
TGCGCCAGCAGCTTGATAGCGGGGGGAGGAGAGACCCAGTACTTC
CASSLIAGGGETQYF
>TRBJ1-5|13|few|TRBV30|-
TGTGCCTGGAGTGAATGGGATGATCAGCCCCAGAATTTT
CAWSEWDDQPQNF
>TRBJ2-7|16|few|TRBV7-9|-
TGTGCCAGCAGCTTACCGGGACCGAGGACAAACTACGAGCAGTACTTC
CASSLPGPRTNYEQYF
>TRBJ1-4|15|many|TRBV9|TRBD1
TGTGCCAGCAGCCCTTGGACAGGAACTAATGAAAAACTGTTTTTT
CASSPWTGTNEKLFF
>TRBJ2-2|13|many|TRBV20-1|TRBD2
TGCAGTGCTAAGCGGGGTCACACCGGGGAGCTGTTTTTT
CSAKRGHTGELFF
>TRBJ1-1|14|many|TRBV12-3/TRBV12-4|-
TGTGCCAGCAGTTTGCAGTGGAGGAACACTGAAGCTTTCTTT
CASSLQWRNTEAFF
>TRBJ2-3|14|medium-sized|TRBV29-1|-
TGCAGCGTTGAGGAGCCAACTAGCACAGATACGCAGTATTTT
CSVEEPTSTDTQYF
>TRBJ2-2|11|many|TRBV12-3/TRBV12-4|-
TGTGCCAGCAGTCCCCAAAGGGAGCTGTTTTTT
CASSPQRELFF
>TRBJ1-1|14|many|TRBV10-3|TRBD1
TGTGCCATCAGGGGACAGGGGGTGGCCACTGAAGCTTTCTTT
CAIRGQGVATEAFF
>TRBJ2-6|13|few|TRBV20-1|-
TGCAGTGCCTTCCTAGGTGGGGCCAACGTCCTGACTTTC
CSAFLGGANVLTF
>TRBJ1-1|13|many|TRBV5-1|-
TGCGCCAGCAGCTTGTCCAGCAGCACTGAAGCTTTCTTT
CASSLSSSTEAFF
>TRBJ2-5|15|many|TRBV15|-
TGTGCCACCAGCAGAGTGGGTCAGGGTAGGGAGACCCAGTACTTC
CATSRVGQGRETQYF
>TRBJ2-3|16|many|TRBV5-5|TRBD2
TGTGCCAGCAGCCTCCGCAATAGCGGGGTGGGAGATACGCAGTATTTT
CASSLRNSGVGDTQYF
>TRBJ2-3|16|many|TRBV5-1|-
TGCGCCAGCAGCTTGGCGCAGGGAGCTCCGTCCGATACGCAGTATTTT
CASSLAQGAPSDTQYF
>TRBJ1-1|10|many|TRBV29-1|-
TGCAGCGTTGTAGACCCCGGAGCTTTCTTT
CSVVDPGAFF
>TRBJ1-6|14|few|TRBV5-1|TRBD1
TGCGCCAGCAGCCAGGACAGGGCCAATTCACCCCTCAACTTT
CASSQDRANSPLNF
>TRBJ2-1|15|many|TRBV7-2|TRBD1
TGTGCCAGCAGTTCCGGGACAGAGTCCTACAATGAGCAGTTCTTC
CASSSGTESYNEQFF
>TRBJ2-3|19|few|TRBV11-2|TRBD1
TGTGCCAGCAGCTTAGGGACAGGGCTAGAACTAGCCATAACAGATACGCAGTATTTT
CASSLGTGLELAITDTQYF
>TRBJ1-1|13|many|TRBV6-2/TRBV6-3|-
TGTGCCAGCAGGGAAAGGATGAACACTGAAGCTTTCTTT
CASRERMNTEAFF
>TRBJ2-5|15|-|TRBV7-8|TRBD2
TGTGCCAGCAGCTTAGGGGGCGGGGGGGCAAAGACCCAGTACTTC
CASSLGGGGAKTQYF
>TRBJ1-5|14|few|TRBV5-6|-
TGTGCCAGCAGCATCGGACGGGGAAATCAGCCCCAGAATTTT
CASSIGRGNQPQNF
>TRBJ1-2|16|many|TRBV4-3|-
TGCGCCAGCAGCCAAGGGGCGGAGTATTCTAACTATGGCTACACCTTC
CASSQGAEYSNYGYTF
>TRBJ2-3|15|many|TRBV5-1|TRBD1
TGCGCCAGCAGCAAGGACAGGGTGGCGACAGATACGCAGTATTTT
CASSKDRVATDTQYF